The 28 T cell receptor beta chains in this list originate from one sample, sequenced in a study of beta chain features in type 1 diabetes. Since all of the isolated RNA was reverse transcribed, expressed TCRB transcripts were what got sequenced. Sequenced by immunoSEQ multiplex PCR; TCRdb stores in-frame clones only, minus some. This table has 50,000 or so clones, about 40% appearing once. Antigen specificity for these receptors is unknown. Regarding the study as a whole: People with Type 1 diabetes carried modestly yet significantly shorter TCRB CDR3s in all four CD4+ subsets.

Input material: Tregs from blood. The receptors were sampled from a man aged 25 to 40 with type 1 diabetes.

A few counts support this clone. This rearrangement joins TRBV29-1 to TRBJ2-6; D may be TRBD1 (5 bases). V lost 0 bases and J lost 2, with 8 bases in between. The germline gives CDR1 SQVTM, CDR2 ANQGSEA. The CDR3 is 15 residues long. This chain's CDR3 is CSVEEEGAGANVLTF. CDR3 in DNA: TGCAGCGTTGAAGAGGAAGGGGCTGGGGCCAACGTCCTGACTTTC.

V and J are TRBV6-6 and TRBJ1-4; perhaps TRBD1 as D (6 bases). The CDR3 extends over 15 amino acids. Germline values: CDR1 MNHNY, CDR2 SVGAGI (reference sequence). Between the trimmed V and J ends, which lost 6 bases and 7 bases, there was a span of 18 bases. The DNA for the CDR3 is TGTGCCAGCAGAGCTAACAGGGTGTCATCTGAAAAACTGTTTTTT. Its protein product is CASRANRVSSEKLFF.

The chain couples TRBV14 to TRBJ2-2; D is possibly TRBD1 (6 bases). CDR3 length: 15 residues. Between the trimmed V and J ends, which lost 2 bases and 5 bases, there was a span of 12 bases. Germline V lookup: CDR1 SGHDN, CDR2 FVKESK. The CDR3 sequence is CASSQLGARTGELFF. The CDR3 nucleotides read TGTGCCAGCAGCCAACTGGGGGCTAGGACCGGGGAGCTGTTTTTT. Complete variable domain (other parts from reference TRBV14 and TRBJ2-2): EAGVTQFPSHSVIEKGQTVTLRCDPISGHDNLYWYRRVMGKEIKFLLHFVKESKQDESGMPNNRFLAERTGGTYSTLKVQPAELEDSGVYFCASSQLGARTGELFFGEGSRLTVL.

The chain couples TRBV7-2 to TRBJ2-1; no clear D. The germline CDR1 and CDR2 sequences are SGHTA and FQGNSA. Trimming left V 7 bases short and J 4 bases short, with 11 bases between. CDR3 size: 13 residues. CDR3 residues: CASTHPMYNEQFF. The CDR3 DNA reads TGTGCCAGCACCCATCCCATGTACAATGAGCAGTTCTTC.

CDR3: CASSLMGRTSGNTIYF. DNA for the CDR3: TGTGCCAGCAGCTTGATGGGCAGAACCTCTGGAAACACCATATATTTT. This chain links TRBV5-4 with TRBJ1-3; no clear D. Deletions cut 1 base from V and 0 bases from J, with 11 bases between. Germline-derived CDR1 and CDR2 are SGHNT and YYREEE (reference sequence). The CDR3 consists of 16 residues. Based on the CDR3 plus reference TRBV5-4 and TRBJ1-3, the full variable domain is ETGVTQSPTHLIKTRGQQVTLRCSSQSGHNTVSWYQQALGQGPQFIFQYYREEENGRGNFPPRFSGLQFPNYSSELNVNALELDDSALYLCASSLMGRTSGNTIYFGEGSWLTVV.

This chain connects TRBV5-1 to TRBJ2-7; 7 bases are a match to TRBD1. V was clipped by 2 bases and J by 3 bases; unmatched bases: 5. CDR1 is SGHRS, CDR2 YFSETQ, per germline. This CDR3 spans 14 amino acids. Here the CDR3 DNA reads TGCGCCAGCAGCTTCGCCCCAGGGGGCTACGAGCAGTACTTC. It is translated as CASSFAPGGYEQYF.

The CDR3: CASSPGGGLETQYF. The CDR3 DNA sequence: TGTGCCAGCTCACCCGGGGGAGGTCTAGAGACCCAGTACTTC. V and J are TRBV18 and TRBJ2-5, with D perhaps matching TRBD2 (6 bases). Germline V gene lookup returns CDR1 KGHSH and CDR2 LQKENI. Trimming took off 3 bases at V and 4 bases at J, with 12 bases between the two ends. The CDR3 totals 14 residues.

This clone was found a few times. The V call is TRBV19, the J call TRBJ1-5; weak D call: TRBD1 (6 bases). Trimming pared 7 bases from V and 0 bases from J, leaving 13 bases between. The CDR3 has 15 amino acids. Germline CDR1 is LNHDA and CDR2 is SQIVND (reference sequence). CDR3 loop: CASKDSPYSNQPQHF. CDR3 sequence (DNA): TGTGCCAGTAAGGACAGCCCATATAGCAATCAGCCCCAGCATTTT.

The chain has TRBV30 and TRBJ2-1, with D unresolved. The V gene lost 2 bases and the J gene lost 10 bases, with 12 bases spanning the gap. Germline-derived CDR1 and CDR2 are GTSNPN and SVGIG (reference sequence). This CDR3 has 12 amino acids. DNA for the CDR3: TGTGCCTGGAGTTTAATGGCCAAGGAGCAGTTCTTC. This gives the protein CAWSLMAKEQFF.

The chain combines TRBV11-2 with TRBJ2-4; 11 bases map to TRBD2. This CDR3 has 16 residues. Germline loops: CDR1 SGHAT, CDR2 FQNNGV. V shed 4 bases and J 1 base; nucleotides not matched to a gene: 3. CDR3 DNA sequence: TGTGCCAGCAGCTCCAGACTAGCGGGGGCCAAAAACATTCAGTACTTC. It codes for CASSSRLAGAKNIQYF. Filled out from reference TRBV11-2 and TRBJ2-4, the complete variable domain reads EAGVAQSPRYKIIEKRQSVAFWCNPISGHATLYWYQQILGQGPKLLIQFQNNGVVDDSQLPKDRFSAERLKGVDSTLKIQPAKLEDSAVYLCASSSRLAGAKNIQYFGAGTRLSVL.

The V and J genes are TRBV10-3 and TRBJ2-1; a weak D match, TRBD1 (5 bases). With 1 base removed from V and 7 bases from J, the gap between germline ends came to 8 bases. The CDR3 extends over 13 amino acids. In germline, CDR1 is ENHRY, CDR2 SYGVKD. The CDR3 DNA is TGTGCCATCAGTGAGTTCCAGGGAAATGAGCAGTTCTTC. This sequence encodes CAISEFQGNEQFF.

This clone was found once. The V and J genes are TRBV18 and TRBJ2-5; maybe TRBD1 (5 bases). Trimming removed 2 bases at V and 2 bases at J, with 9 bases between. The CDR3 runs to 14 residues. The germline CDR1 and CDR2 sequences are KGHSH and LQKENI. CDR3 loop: CASSPRQGQETQYF. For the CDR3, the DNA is TGTGCCAGCTCACCAAGGCAGGGTCAAGAGACCCAGTACTTC.

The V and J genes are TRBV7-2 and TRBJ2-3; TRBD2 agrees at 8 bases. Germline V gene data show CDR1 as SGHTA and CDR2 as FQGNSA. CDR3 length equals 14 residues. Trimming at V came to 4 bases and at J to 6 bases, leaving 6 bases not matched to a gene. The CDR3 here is CASSSLTGGDTQYF. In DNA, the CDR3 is TGTGCCAGCAGCTCCCTCACGGGGGGGGATACGCAGTATTTT.

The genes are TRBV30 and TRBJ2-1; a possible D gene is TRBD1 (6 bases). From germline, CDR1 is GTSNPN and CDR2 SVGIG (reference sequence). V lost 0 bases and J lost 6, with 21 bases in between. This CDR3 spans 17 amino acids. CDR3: CAWSVPPWGQISNEQFF. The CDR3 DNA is TGTGCCTGGAGTGTACCACCCTGGGGGCAGATTTCCAATGAGCAGTTCTTC.

CDR3 sequence (DNA): TGTGCCAGCAGCCAAGTCGTCGGTTTTGGAGGGTATGGGGCCAACGTCCTGACTTTC. This codes for CASSQVVGFGGYGANVLTF. The chain is built from TRBV14 and TRBJ2-6; maybe TRBD2 (6 bases). V was trimmed by 1 base and J by 3 bases, leaving 19 bases between them. This CDR3 spans 19 amino acids. Germline CDR1 SGHDN, CDR2 FVKESK. Combining the CDR3 with reference TRBV14 and TRBJ2-6 gives the whole variable domain EAGVTQFPSHSVIEKGQTVTLRCDPISGHDNLYWYRRVMGKEIKFLLHFVKESKQDESGMPNNRFLAERTGGTYSTLKVQPAELEDSGVYFCASSQVVGFGGYGANVLTFGAGSRLTVL.

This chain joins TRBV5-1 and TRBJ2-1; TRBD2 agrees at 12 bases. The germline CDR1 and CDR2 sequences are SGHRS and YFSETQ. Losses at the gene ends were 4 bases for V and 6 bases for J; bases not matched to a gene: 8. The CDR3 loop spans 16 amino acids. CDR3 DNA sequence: TGCGCCAGCAGCCCTAGACTAGCGGGAGCTTCCAATGAGCAGTTCTTC. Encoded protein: CASSPRLAGASNEQFF.

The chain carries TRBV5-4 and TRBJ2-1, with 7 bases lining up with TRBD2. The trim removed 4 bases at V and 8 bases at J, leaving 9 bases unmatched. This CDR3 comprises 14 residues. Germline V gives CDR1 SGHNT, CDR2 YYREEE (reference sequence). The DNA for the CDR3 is TGTGCCAGCAGCCCGGGAGGTAGTCTGGATGAGCAGTTCTTC. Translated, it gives CASSPGGSLDEQFF. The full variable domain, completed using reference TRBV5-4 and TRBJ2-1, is ETGVTQSPTHLIKTRGQQVTLRCSSQSGHNTVSWYQQALGQGPQFIFQYYREEENGRGNFPPRFSGLQFPNYSSELNVNALELDDSALYLCASSPGGSLDEQFFGPGTRLTVL.

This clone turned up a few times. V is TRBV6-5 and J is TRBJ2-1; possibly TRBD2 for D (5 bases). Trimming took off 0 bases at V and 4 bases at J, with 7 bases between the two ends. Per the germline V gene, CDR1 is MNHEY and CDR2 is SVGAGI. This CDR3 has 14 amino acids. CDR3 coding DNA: TGTGCCAGCAGTTACTCTAGCGTTTACAATGAGCAGTTCTTC. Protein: CASSYSSVYNEQFF.

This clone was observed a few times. Here the CDR3 DNA reads TGTGCCAGCAGTTTCGAAGGGGGGGACACTGAAGCTTTCTTT. Amino acid sequence: CASSFEGGDTEAFF. J is TRBJ1-1 and V is TRBV7-9; D possibly corresponds to TRBD1 (6 bases). This CDR3 comprises 14 residues. Trimming took 6 bases from V and 3 from J, leaving 14 bases between them. The germline gives CDR1 SEHNR, CDR2 FQNEAQ (reference sequence).

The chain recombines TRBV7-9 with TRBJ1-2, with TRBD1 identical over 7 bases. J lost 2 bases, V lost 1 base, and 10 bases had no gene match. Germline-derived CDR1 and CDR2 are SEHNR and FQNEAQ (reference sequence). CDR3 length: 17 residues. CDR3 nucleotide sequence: TGTGCCAGCAGCTTAGGTCGGACAGGTGGTAGGAACTATGGCTACACCTTC. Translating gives CASSLGRTGGRNYGYTF.

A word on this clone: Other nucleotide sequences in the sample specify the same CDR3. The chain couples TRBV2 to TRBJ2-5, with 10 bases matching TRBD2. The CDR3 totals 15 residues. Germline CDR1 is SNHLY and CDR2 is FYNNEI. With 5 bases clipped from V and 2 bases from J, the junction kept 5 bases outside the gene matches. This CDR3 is CASSPGLASQETQYF. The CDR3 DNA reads TGTGCCAGCAGTCCGGGACTAGCGTCACAAGAGACCCAGTACTTC.

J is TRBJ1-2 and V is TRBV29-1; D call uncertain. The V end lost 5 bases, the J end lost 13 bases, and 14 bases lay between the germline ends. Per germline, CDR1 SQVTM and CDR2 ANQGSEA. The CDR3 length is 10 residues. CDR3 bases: TGCAGCGTTTCCGGGATCTCGCTCACCTTC. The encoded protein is CSVSGISLTF.

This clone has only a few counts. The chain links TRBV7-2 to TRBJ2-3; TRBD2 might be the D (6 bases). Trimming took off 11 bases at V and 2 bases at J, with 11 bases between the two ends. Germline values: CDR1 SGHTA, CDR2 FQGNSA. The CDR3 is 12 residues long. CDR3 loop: CACGGTTDTQYF. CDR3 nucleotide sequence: TGTGCCTGTGGGGGGACCACAGATACGCAGTATTTT.

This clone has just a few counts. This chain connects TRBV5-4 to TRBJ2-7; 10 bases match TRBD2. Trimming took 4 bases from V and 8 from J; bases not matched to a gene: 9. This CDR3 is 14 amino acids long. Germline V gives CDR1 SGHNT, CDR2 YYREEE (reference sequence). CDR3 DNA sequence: TGTGCCAGCAGCCAACGACTAGCGGGTGAAAAGCAGTACTTC. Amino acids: CASSQRLAGEKQYF.

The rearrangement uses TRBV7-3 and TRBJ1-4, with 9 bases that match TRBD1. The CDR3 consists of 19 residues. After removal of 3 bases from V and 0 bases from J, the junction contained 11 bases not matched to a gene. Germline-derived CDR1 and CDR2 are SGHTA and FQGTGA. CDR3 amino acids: CASSFRDRVARSTNEKLFF. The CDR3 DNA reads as TGTGCCAGCAGCTTCCGGGACAGGGTTGCGAGGTCAACTAATGAAAAACTGTTTTTT.

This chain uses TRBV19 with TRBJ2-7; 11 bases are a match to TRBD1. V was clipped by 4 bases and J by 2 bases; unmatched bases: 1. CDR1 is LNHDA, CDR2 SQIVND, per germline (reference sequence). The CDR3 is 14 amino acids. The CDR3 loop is CASSKGQGAYEQYF. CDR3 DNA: TGTGCCAGTAGTAAGGGACAGGGGGCCTACGAGCAGTACTTC.

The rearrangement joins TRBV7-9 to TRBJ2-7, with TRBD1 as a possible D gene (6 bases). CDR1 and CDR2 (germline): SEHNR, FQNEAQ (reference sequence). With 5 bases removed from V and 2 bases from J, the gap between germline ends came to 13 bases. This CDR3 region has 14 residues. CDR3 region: CASSPRQETYEQYF. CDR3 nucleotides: TGTGCCAGCAGCCCCAGACAGGAGACCTACGAGCAGTACTTC.

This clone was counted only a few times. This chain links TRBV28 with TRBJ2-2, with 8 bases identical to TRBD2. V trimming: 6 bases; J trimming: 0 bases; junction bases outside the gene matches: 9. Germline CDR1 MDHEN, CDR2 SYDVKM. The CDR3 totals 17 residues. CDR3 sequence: CASRRGGFSTNTGELFF. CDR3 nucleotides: TGTGCCAGCAGACGGGGGGGATTTAGCACGAACACCGGGGAGCTGTTTTTT. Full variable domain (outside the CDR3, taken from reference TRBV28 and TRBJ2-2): DVKVTQSSRYLVKRTGEKVFLECVQDMDHENMFWYRQDPGLGLRLIYFSYDVKMKEKGDIPEGYSVSREKKERFSLILESASTNQTSMYLCASRRGGFSTNTGELFFGEGSRLTVL.